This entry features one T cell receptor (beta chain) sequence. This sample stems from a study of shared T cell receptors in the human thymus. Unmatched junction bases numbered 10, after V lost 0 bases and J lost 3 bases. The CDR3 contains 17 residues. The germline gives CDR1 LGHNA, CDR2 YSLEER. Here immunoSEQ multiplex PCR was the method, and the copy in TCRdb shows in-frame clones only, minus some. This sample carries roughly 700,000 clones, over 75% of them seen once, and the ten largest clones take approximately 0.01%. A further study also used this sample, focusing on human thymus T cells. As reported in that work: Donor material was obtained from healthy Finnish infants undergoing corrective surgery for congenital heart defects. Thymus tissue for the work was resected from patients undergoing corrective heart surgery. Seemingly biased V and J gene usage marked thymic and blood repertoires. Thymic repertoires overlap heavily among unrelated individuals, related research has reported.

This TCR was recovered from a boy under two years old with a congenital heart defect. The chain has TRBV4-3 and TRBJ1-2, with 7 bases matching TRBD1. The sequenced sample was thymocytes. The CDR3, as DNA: TGCGCCAGCAGCCAAGATTGCGGACAGGCCCCTCACTATGGCTACACCTTC. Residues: CASSQDCGQAPHYGYTF.